This T cell receptor beta chain was identified during a study of T cells in narcolepsy (dated by TCRdb to 2016 to 2018). Broadly, across the study: Healthy control donors were enrolled in the study alongside patients who had narcolepsy type 1 or type 2 (NT1, NT2). The study sought autoreactive T cells targeting hypocretin neuron self-antigens (hypocretin, TRIB2) in narcolepsy patients, using TCR Vbeta sequencing to track clonotypes in blood and CSF.

Memory CD4+ T cells were sorted ex vivo from peripheral blood of narcolepsy patients and healthy controls for TCR Vbeta sequencing. On this clone itself: Its antigen remains undetermined. Per-nucleotide qualities are absent, and no much larger clonotype sits a single base away.

Libraries were built with the immunoSEQ multiplex PCR assay. The clones in this table, taken by TCRdb from immuneACCESS, are in-frame only. Not every clone is retained; where verified, under half of the shortfall comes from an unresolved V gene, and the cause of the rest is unknown. The sample table shows roughly 35,000 clones, and about 85% are seen once. The top ten constitute roughly 1.6% of the sample. The germline V gene sets CDR1 to SGHTA and CDR2 to FQGNSA. Trimming removed 0 bases from V and 2 bases from J, leaving 2 bases between the germline ends. The CDR3 measures 13 amino acids from cysteine to phenylalanine. The retained sequence is limited to the CDR3, 39 bases, with the frame set at the first base. What the study reported, not specific to this receptor: Numbers of sequenced blood memory CD4+ clonotypes were comparable, averaging about 40,000 in patients and approximately 34,000 in controls. Autoreactive clonotypes were reported to be detected serially in the blood of the same patients and of different patients, but not in the blood of healthy controls. No sequences matching autoreactive T cell clones were contained in some blood memory CD4+ repertoires from patients and controls. Plots that compared CSF and blood CD4+ T cell clonotypes from the same patient highlighted HCRT-specific and TRIB2-specific autoreactive clonotypes.

The specimen sequenced was CD45RA- memory CD4+ T cells from PBMCs. The sample's cell subset or site label, decoded: memory T cells sorted ex vivo from peripheral blood. The origin of this receptor is a human donor with narcolepsy. The chain was built from TRBV7-2 and TRBJ2-1; no D gene is confidently identified. The sequence in DNA is TGTGCCAGCAGCTTAGCCCCCTACAATGAGCAGTTCTTC. The resulting protein is CASSLAPYNEQFF. Extended through the reference TRBV7-2 and TRBJ2-1 proteins, this CDR3 yields the full variable domain: GAGVSQSPSNKVTEKGKDVELRCDPISGHTALYWYRQSLGQGLEFLIYFQGNSAPDKSGLPSDRFSAERTGGSVSTLTIQRTQQEDSAVYLCASSLAPYNEQFFGPGTRLTVL.